This entry features one T cell receptor beta chain sequence. Its specificity is unknown. Germline V gives CDR1 LGHNA, CDR2 YSLEER. Trimming stripped 4 bases from V and 5 bases from J, with 12 bases between. This CDR3 contains 14 residues. This sample was included in a study of vaccination and CD4 T cells after COVID-19. Whole-study context: Mild disease affected roughly 10 convalescent patients and severe disease one, all SARS-CoV-2 positive by nasal swab PCR. Each enrolled participant received a two-dose regimen of either BNT162b2 or mRNA-1273 vaccine. Overlapping peptides covering the spike proteins of SARS-CoV-2, HCoV-NL63, HCoV-OC43 and HCoV-229E were added to stimulate cells.

Treatment specified: roughly ten-day PBMC culture with coronavirus spike peptide pools or control peptides (ViraFEST assay). On day 3 and again on day 7, fresh IL-2 medium was used to replace half the medium. An Oncomine TCR Beta short-read assay was used to sequence the DNA from cultured CD4+ T cells. TCRdb analysed the PCR reads with MiXCR anew, one entry per CDR3 protein. This table has about 10,000 distinct CDR3 sequences, approximately 57% appearing once. The TCR was taken from a human donor who had recovered from COVID-19. This chain uses TRBV4-3 with TRBJ2-1; D call uncertain. Material for sequencing was CD4+ T cells from blood, cultured in vitro. CDR3 DNA: TGCGCCAGCAGCCCACATCCATCAAACAATGAGCAGTTCTTC. Translated: CASSPHPSNNEQFF.